This T cell receptor beta chain was sequenced for a study of cytomegalovirus exposure and HLA in healthy donors. The donors were members of the validation cohort comprising approximately 120 subjects, separate from the roughly 650-subject first cohort. CDR3 length equals 14 residues. Germline V gene lookup returns CDR1 MGHDK and CDR2 SYGVNS. The trim removed 4 bases at V and 6 bases at J, leaving 4 bases unmatched. TCRdb keeps only in-frame clones here, not all; method: immunoSEQ multiplex PCR. The profile shows roughly 240,000 clones, around nine tenths of them singletons. Study-level points and caveats: According to reports, the classifier identified cytomegalovirus status with high specificity and sensitivity. The study put 150 to 200 TCR beta chains on its list as cytomegalovirus-associated. Many donors carried some public TCRs, although rarity characterized most TCR sequences.

On this clone: No antigen is known for it.

The sequence was collected from a man between 18 and 29 years old in good health and CMV-seronegative. The sequenced material came from PBMCs. The chain uses TRBV25-1 and TRBJ2-2, with 8 bases lining up with TRBD2. CDR3: CASSGAGGPGELFF. DNA of the CDR3: TGTGCCAGCAGTGGCGCGGGAGGACCCGGGGAGCTGTTTTTT.